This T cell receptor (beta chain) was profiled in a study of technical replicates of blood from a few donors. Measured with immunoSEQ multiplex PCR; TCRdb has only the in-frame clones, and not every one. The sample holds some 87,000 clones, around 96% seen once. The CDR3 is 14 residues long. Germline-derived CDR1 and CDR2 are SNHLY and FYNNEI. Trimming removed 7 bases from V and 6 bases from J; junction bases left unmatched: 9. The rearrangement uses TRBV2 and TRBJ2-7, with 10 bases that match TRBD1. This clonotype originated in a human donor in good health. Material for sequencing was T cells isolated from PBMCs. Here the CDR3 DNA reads TGTGCCAGCAAGGAAGGGACAGGGGAAGGCGAGCAGTACTTC. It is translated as CASKEGTGEGEQYF.